Given below is one T cell receptor beta chain in context. The source of the sample is a study of PD-1 blockade in classical Hodgkin lymphoma. The trim removed 6 bases at V and 8 bases at J, leaving 10 bases unmatched. Germline CDR1 MNHEY, CDR2 SVGAGI. This CDR3 has 14 residues. Patients all relapsed after autologous stem cell transplantation, and there was variation in brentuximab vedotin exposure. The data were produced by immunoSEQ multiplex PCR, yet TCRdb's version contains in-frame clones alone and is incomplete. The table lists over 25,000 clones, approximately 81% of them singletons. The input for sequencing was peripheral blood mononuclear cells (PBMCs), taken before the second cycle of nivolumab. The J gene is TRBJ2-1, the V gene TRBV6-5, with 7 bases fitting TRBD1. The clonotype comes from a human donor with classical Hodgkin lymphoma. CDR3 in DNA: TGTGCCAGCAGACCCTCTACAGGGGTGGATGAGCAGTTCTTC. Translated, it gives CASRPSTGVDEQFF.